A selection of T cell receptor beta chains follows, all from one sample in a study of T-cell reconstitution after alpha-beta-depleted transplantation in children. TCRdb reprocessed the PCR reads with MiXCR, giving one entry per CDR3 protein. The sample records around 580,000 distinct CDR3 sequences, 25% to 30% being singletons. The sequences come from PBMCs, collected before TCRalphabeta/CD19-depleted stem cell transplant. The receptor set was obtained from a boy under three years old with Wiskott-Aldrich syndrome, due to receive a stem cell transplant. Both conserved end residues are part of each CDR3. The order of the fields is D gene, clone size, V gene, J gene, CDR3 length, CDR3 protein, CDR3 DNA. The D gene is left open where the match is weak. Only part of the rows carry a size: once, few, many, or a class if the clone is expanded.

NA,NA,TRBV5-1,TRBJ1-1,12,CASRTLNTEAFF,TGCGCCAGCCGGACTCTAAACACTGAAGCTTTCTTT
TRBD2,NA,TRBV20-1,TRBJ2-7,14,CSAYPSGSRHEQYF,TGCAGTGCTTACCCTAGCGGGAGTCGGCACGAGCAGTACTTC
NA,few,TRBV5-4,TRBJ2-3,13,CASSIHSTDTQYF,TGTGCCAGCAGCATTCACAGCACAGATACGCAGTATTTT
NA,NA,TRBV6-1,TRBJ1-4,15,CASRVQDSRPGKLFF,TGTGCCAGCAGGGTACAGGACAGCAGGCCTGGAAAACTGTTTTTT
TRBD1,NA,TRBV12-3/TRBV12-4,TRBJ1-4,16,CASSSRDRATNEKLFF,TGTGCCAGCAGTTCACGGGACAGGGCAACTAATGAAAAACTGTTTTTT
NA,NA,TRBV30,TRBJ1-5,15,CAWNQGNGGNQPQHF,TGTGCCTGGAATCAGGGAAATGGAGGCAATCAGCCCCAGCATTTT
NA,NA,TRBV15,TRBJ2-2,17,CATSRAMGVVSTGELFF,TGTGCCACCAGCAGGGCTATGGGAGTCGTCAGCACCGGGGAGCTGTTTTTT
NA,few,TRBV5-5,TRBJ1-4,15,CASSVRGLGREKLFF,TGTGCCAGCAGCGTAAGGGGATTGGGTCGTGAAAAACTGTTTTTT
TRBD2,NA,TRBV6-1,TRBJ2-7,15,CASSTTSGGFYEQYF,TGTGCCAGCAGTACGACTAGCGGGGGGTTCTACGAGCAGTACTTC
NA,few,TRBV29-1,TRBJ2-7,13,CSVDMGGSYEQYF,TGCAGCGTTGATATGGGGGGCTCCTACGAGCAGTACTTC
NA,NA,TRBV4-1,TRBJ2-1,16,CASSQDTGSAYNEQFF,TGCGCCAGCAGCCAAGATACAGGTAGCGCCTACAATGAGCAGTTCTTC
NA,NA,TRBV7-2,TRBJ2-1,15,CASSLVRSEYNEQFF,TGTGCCAGCAGCTTAGTTCGCAGCGAATACAATGAGCAGTTCTTC
NA,NA,TRBV12-3/TRBV12-4,TRBJ2-2,14,CASSFFQGTGELFF,TGTGCCAGCAGTTTTTTCCAGGGAACCGGGGAGCTGTTTTTT
NA,NA,TRBV6-2/TRBV6-3,TRBJ2-5,17,CASSFRSGWGFQETQYF,TGTGCCAGCAGTTTTCGGTCCGGTTGGGGGTTTCAAGAGACCCAGTACTTC
TRBD2,NA,TRBV5-5,TRBJ2-1,16,CASSRTSGASYNEQFF,TGTGCCAGCAGCCGGACTAGCGGGGCCTCCTACAATGAGCAGTTCTTC
NA,NA,TRBV20-1,TRBJ2-1,12,CSAATGDNEQFF,TGCAGTGCCGCTACCGGCGACAATGAGCAGTTCTTC
TRBD2,few,TRBV5-4,TRBJ2-7,16,CASSMGLAGGSDEQYF,TGTGCCAGCAGCATGGGACTAGCGGGAGGCAGCGACGAGCAGTACTTC
NA,few,TRBV14,TRBJ1-4,15,CASSQAYRYNEKLFF,TGTGCCAGCAGCCAAGCCTACAGATATAATGAAAAACTGTTTTTT
NA,NA,TRBV20-1,TRBJ2-6,16,CSAREWPRSGANVLTF,TGCAGTGCTAGAGAGTGGCCCCGCTCTGGGGCCAACGTCCTGACTTTC
NA,NA,TRBV20-1,TRBJ2-1,13,CSASEEPANEQFF,TGCAGTGCTAGTGAGGAGCCGGCAAATGAGCAGTTCTTC
NA,NA,TRBV25-1,TRBJ2-2,13,CASSPGWSGELFF,TGTGCCAGCAGCCCCGGGTGGTCGGGGGAGCTGTTTTTT
NA,NA,TRBV18,TRBJ2-5,13,CASSLTVEETQYF,TGTGCCAGCTCACTGACAGTCGAAGAGACCCAGTACTTC
NA,NA,TRBV7-6,TRBJ2-1,13,CASSTGPRYEQFF,TGTGCCAGCAGCACTGGCCCCAGGTATGAGCAGTTCTTC
NA,NA,TRBV6-2/TRBV6-3,TRBJ2-1,15,CASSYRRVLYNEQFF,TGTGCCAGCAGTTATCGGAGAGTACTCTACAATGAGCAGTTCTTC
TRBD2,NA,TRBV27,TRBJ2-7,16,CASSLTSGTLAHEQYF,TGTGCCAGCAGTTTAACTAGCGGGACCCTAGCCCACGAGCAGTACTTC
NA,few,TRBV10-3,TRBJ2-1,13,CAIMGSSYNEQFF,TGTGCCATCATGGGTAGCTCCTACAATGAGCAGTTCTTC